Sequencing of this T cell receptor (beta chain) was carried out in a study of T cell clones after liver transplantation (dated by TCRdb to between 2017 and 2020). Notes on the research overall: The samples were obtained from ITN030ST, a randomized trial that attempted immunosuppression withdrawal within 2 years after liver transplantation. Donor-reactive T cell clones were identified by TCRbeta sequencing after a pre-transplant mixed lymphocyte reaction and then tracked in post-transplant blood. As an antigen-independent comparator for donor-reactive sequences, third party-reactive TCRbeta sequences were also identified from pre-transplant MLRs. Three of the eight recipients were HCV-positive; the others were transplanted for non-autoimmune, non-viral indications. Subjects received no induction therapy and standard immunosuppression until randomization at 12-24 months post-transplant. To count as tolerant, a recipient had to stay completely off immunosuppression for at least one year without liver enzymes climbing beyond twice the upper limit of normal. Blood samples were collected pre-transplant, pre-randomization before withdrawal, and post-randomization after either full withdrawal or failed withdrawal. A cohort of 8 liver transplant recipients was studied, of whom 3 were classified as tolerant and 5 as non-tolerant. Beyond this particular receptor, the publication reports: Donor-reactive sequences decreased more than third party-reactive sequences, which suggests partial antigen-specific deletion that was not related to withdrawal success. Conclusions were preliminary, limited by small, heterogeneous patient numbers and non-standardized post-transplant time points. Since no allograft tissue specimens were available, donor-reactive T cells may have migrated into the graft instead of being deleted. In most of the 8 subjects, regardless of tolerance or HCV status, circulating donor-reactive CD4 TCRbeta sequences dropped significantly post-transplant. Once repertoire turnover was taken into account, donor-reactive detection showed a significant reduction for CD4 in 7 of 8 subjects and for CD8 in 8 of 8. Low numbers of available donor cells limited the measurable donor-reactive repertoire in two subjects.

Unstimulated PBMCs, after thawing, were stained for CD3, CD4 and CD8 and then FACS-sorted into CD3+CD4+ and CD3+CD8+ populations. All 8 studied subjects were randomized to withdrawal of immunosuppression. Genomic DNA was isolated with the Qiagen DNeasy Blood and Tissue Kit. High-throughput TCRbeta CDR3 sequencing of frozen genomic DNA was performed by immunoSEQ, including PCR amplification, mapping, bias correction and internal controls. Per the source publication's procedure: Productive rearrangements were retained, and unique TCRbeta sequences were defined by the CDR3 nucleotide sequence together with the V and J gene. For classification of a sequence as donor-reactive, at least 5-fold expansion in CFSE-low cells relative to unstimulated pre-transplant cells and a frequency of at least 0.01% were required. To ensure at least 90% detection power, minimum frequency thresholds were set for each subject based on that subject's lowest-template unstimulated sample. Repertoire turnover was measured by Jensen-Shannon divergence between the top 1000 TCRbeta sequences post- and pre-transplant. Two-sided Fisher's exact tests were used to test for changes in the detection of donor-reactive sequences. TCRdb retrieved this table from immuneACCESS and kept in-frame rearrangements only. Not all clones are present; in checked studies, unresolved V genes account for under half, and no reason is known for the remainder. That table is the source of V, J and clone size, and D and trimming were worked out from the DNA. The sample table contains about 21,000 clones; only one count was recorded for 80% to 95% of them. 20% to 25% of the sample is in the top ten clones.

Concerning this clone: Its specific antigen is unknown. Base quality data are lacking; no much larger clone is found one base away.

The CDR3 goes from the cysteine to the phenylalanine over 16 residues. Of all the DNA, just the CDR3 is kept, 48 bases in frame from base 1. Unmatched junction bases come to 11, with V trimmed by 4 bases and J by 2 bases. Per the germline V gene (reference sequence), SEHNR is the CDR1 and FQNEAQ is the CDR2. The chain links TRBV7-9 with TRBJ2-7; TRBD2 fits 7 bases in the junction. Sequences were derived from CD8+ T cells from blood, sampled around 25 months after liver transplant. The sequence was obtained from a human patient who received a liver transplant. Some T cells seen after a transplant may have their origin in the graft donor. The CDR3 loop reads CASSYEGGSSPYEQYF. The base sequence is TGTGCCAGCAGCTACGAGGGCGGGAGTTCCCCCTACGAGCAGTACTTC.